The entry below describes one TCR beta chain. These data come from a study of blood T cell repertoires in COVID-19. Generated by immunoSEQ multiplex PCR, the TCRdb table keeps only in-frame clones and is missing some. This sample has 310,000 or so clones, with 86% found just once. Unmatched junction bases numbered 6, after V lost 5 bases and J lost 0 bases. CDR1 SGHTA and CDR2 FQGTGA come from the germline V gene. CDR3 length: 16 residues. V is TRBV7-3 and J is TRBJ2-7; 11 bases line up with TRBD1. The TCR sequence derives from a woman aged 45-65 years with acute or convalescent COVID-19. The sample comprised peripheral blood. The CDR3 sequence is CASSPRGTGGSYEQYF. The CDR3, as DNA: TGTGCCAGCAGCCCCCGGGGGACAGGGGGCTCCTACGAGCAGTACTTC. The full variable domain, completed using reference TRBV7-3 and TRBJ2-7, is GAGVSQTPSNKVTEKGKYVELRCDPISGHTALYWYRQSLGQGPEFLIYFQGTGAADDSGLPNDRFFAVRPEGSVSTLKIQRTERGDSAVYLCASSPRGTGGSYEQYFGPGTRLTVT.